Following are 27 T cell receptor beta chains from one sample sequenced in a study of T cells in tumors after PD-1 blockade. Generated by immunoSEQ multiplex PCR, the TCRdb table keeps only in-frame clones and is missing some. The sample includes around 45,000 clones, just under 80% seen only once; the top ten take approximately 15%. Sample: PBMCs, taken before anti-PD-1 treatment. These receptors all stem from a human donor with basal cell carcinoma.

CDR3 protein: CASSVAGTGISEQYF. The DNA for the CDR3 is TGTGCCAGCAGCGTAGCGGGGACAGGGATCTCCGAGCAGTACTTC. V usage is TRBV9 and J usage is TRBJ2-7, with 9 bases identical to TRBD1. Looked up from germline, CDR1 is SGDLS and CDR2 is YYNGEE. V lost 0 bases and J lost 6; bases outside the gene matches: 7. CDR3 length: 15 amino acids.

CDR3 DNA sequence: TGTGCCAGCAGAAAGGACAGGGACGATCAGCCCCAGCATTTT. It encodes CASRKDRDDQPQHF. J is TRBJ1-5 and V is TRBV6-5, with TRBD1 identical over 8 bases. Unmatched junction bases numbered 6, after V lost 6 bases and J lost 5 bases. The CDR3 spans 14 residues. Germline CDR1 MNHEY, CDR2 SVGAGI.

The chain couples TRBV4-1 to TRBJ2-3, with TRBD2 as a possible D gene (6 bases). Germline CDR1 and CDR2: MGHRA and YSYEKL. Trimming stripped 4 bases from V and 3 bases from J, with 20 bases between. The length of the CDR3 is 17 residues. Written as DNA, the CDR3 is TGCGCCAGCAGCCGGGCTCCCCGGGGGTCGGAGACAGATACGCAGTATTTT. This encodes CASSRAPRGSETDTQYF.

This chain links TRBV28 with TRBJ1-2; D is uncertain. Germline V gene sequence: CDR1 MDHEN, CDR2 SYDVKM. Deletions cut 7 bases from V and 2 bases from J, with 14 bases between. This CDR3 spans 14 amino acids. This chain's CDR3 is CASKWSQDNYGYTF. The CDR3 DNA reads TGTGCCAGCAAGTGGAGCCAGGACAACTATGGCTACACCTTC.

The chain couples TRBV10-3 to TRBJ2-1, with 11 bases that match TRBD2. The trim removed 4 bases at V and 3 bases at J, leaving 5 bases unmatched. Germline V gene data show CDR1 as ENHRY and CDR2 as SYGVKD. The CDR3 has 16 residues. CDR3 sequence: CAISGASGGIYNEQFF. For the CDR3, the DNA is TGTGCCATCAGTGGAGCTAGCGGGGGGATCTACAATGAGCAGTTCTTC.

The CDR3 spells CASSSKTGAAQGYTF. Here the CDR3 DNA reads TGCGCCAGCAGCTCGAAGACAGGGGCGGCGCAGGGCTACACCTTC. The rearrangement uses TRBV5-1 and TRBJ1-2; the match to TRBD1 covers 8 bases. CDR1 and CDR2 from the germline V gene are SGHRS and YFSETQ. The CDR3 has 15 residues. V shed 3 bases, J shed 8 bases, and the junction held 12 bases outside the gene matches.

The J gene is TRBJ1-1, the V gene TRBV3-1 (or the pseudogene TRBV3-2), with 11 bases lining up with TRBD1. This CDR3 is 18 amino acids long. V dropped 0 bases and J dropped 0; count of bases not matched to a gene: 6. Per germline, CDR1 LGHDT and CDR2 YNNKEL (reference sequence). CDR3 DNA sequence: TGTGCCAGCAGCCAAGAGGGGACAGGGGGAAGAGTGAACACTGAAGCTTTCTTT. This sequence encodes CASSQEGTGGRVNTEAFF.

The chain's CDR3 is CASSGGQGLQPQHF. The DNA of the CDR3 is TGTGCCAGCAGTGGTGGGCAGGGCCTTCAGCCCCAGCATTTT. This chain joins TRBV2 and TRBJ1-5; D is perhaps TRBD1 (5 bases). The CDR3 has 14 residues. The V gene's germline CDR1 is SNHLY and CDR2 FYNNEI. V gave up 4 bases and J gave up 6 bases, with 13 bases separating them.

This clone was recorded once. V is TRBV20-1 and J is TRBJ1-1; D is ambiguous. V lost 6 bases and J 8 bases, leaving 13 bases between the germline ends. CDR3 length equals 11 residues. Germline CDR1 reads DFQATT; CDR2 reads SNEGSKA (reference sequence). The CDR3 spells CSAPTRNEAFF. Here the CDR3 DNA reads TGCAGTGCCCCGACACGAAACGAAGCTTTCTTT.

The chain combines TRBV7-2 with TRBJ2-6; tentative D call: TRBD2 (6 bases). V lost 5 bases and J lost 2, with 13 bases in between. This CDR3 comprises 16 residues. Germline V gene data show CDR1 as SGHTA and CDR2 as FQGNSA. The CDR3 here is CASSAGPSPGANVLTF. The CDR3 nucleotides are TGTGCCAGCAGCGCGGGACCCTCACCTGGGGCCAACGTCCTGACTTTC.

The V gene is TRBV19, the J gene TRBJ1-1; 7 bases agree with TRBD1. The germline V gene has CDR1 LNHDA and CDR2 SQIVND (reference sequence). The V and J ends lost 2 bases and 5 bases, in that order; junction bases with no gene match: 2. The CDR3 covers 13 residues. The CDR3 nucleotides are TGTGCCAGTAGTATACAGGGGGGGACTGAAGCTTTCTTT. Protein product: CASSIQGGTEAFF. Combining the CDR3 with reference TRBV19 and TRBJ1-1 gives the whole variable domain DGGITQSPKYLFRKEGQNVTLSCEQNLNHDAMYWYRQDPGQGLRLIYYSQIVNDFQKGDIAEGYSVSREKKESFPLTVTSAQKNPTAFYLCASSIQGGTEAFFGQGTRLTVV.

The CDR3, as DNA: TGTGCCACCGAGGATGGGGGGCCCACCGAGACCCAGTACTTC. It codes for CATEDGGPTETQYF. The chain couples TRBV16 to TRBJ2-5; D may match TRBD1 or TRBD2 (6 bases each). This CDR3 has 14 amino acids. Germline CDR1 KGHSY, CDR2 FQNENV. The ends were cut back, 10 bases at V and 5 bases at J, with 20 bases in the middle.

The sample holds a few counts of this clone. The chain recombines TRBV7-9 with TRBJ2-3; 8 bases match TRBD1. Per germline, CDR1 SEHNR and CDR2 FQNEAQ (reference sequence). The CDR3 sequence is 14 residues long. Losses at the gene ends were 5 bases for V and 2 bases for J; bases not matched to a gene: 3. CDR3 sequence (DNA): TGTGCCAGCAGCCCGGGACAGGCCACAGATACGCAGTATTTT. Protein sequence: CASSPGQATDTQYF.

The rearrangement joins TRBV28 to TRBJ1-2, with D uncertain. The ends were cut back, 3 bases at V and 4 bases at J, with 6 bases in the middle. This CDR3 is 12 amino acids long. CDR1 is MDHEN and CDR2 is SYDVKM in the germline V gene. This chain's CDR3 is CASSFNIYGYTF. In nucleotides, the CDR3 is TGTGCCAGCAGTTTTAACATCTATGGCTACACCTTC.

This clone has just one count. The chain recombines TRBV28 with TRBJ2-1, with D unresolved. The CDR3 loop spans 16 amino acids. Germline CDR1 MDHEN, CDR2 SYDVKM. Trimming shortened V by 9 bases and J by 3 bases, and 21 bases separated the two germline ends. CDR3: CARYKIGTGHYNEQFF. Here the CDR3 DNA reads TGTGCCAGATATAAAATCGGCACCGGCCACTACAATGAGCAGTTCTTC. Full variable domain (missing parts from reference TRBV28 and TRBJ2-1): DVKVTQSSRYLVKRTGEKVFLECVQDMDHENMFWYRQDPGLGLRLIYFSYDVKMKEKGDIPEGYSVSREKKERFSLILESASTNQTSMYLCARYKIGTGHYNEQFFGPGTRLTVL.

The chain uses TRBV5-1 and TRBJ2-1, with 8 bases matching TRBD2. Germline lookup yields CDR1 SGHRS and CDR2 YFSETQ. This CDR3 is built from 16 residues. J gave up 4 bases and V 6 bases, and 12 bases lay outside the gene matches. The CDR3 DNA sequence: TGCGCCAGCAAGCTCGTAGCGGGATCGTCTTACAATGAGCAGTTCTTC. Protein: CASKLVAGSSYNEQFF.

The CDR3 sequence is CASSFDRVDTIYF. Here the CDR3 DNA reads TGTGCCAGCAGCTTTGACAGGGTTGACACCATATATTTT. The J gene is TRBJ1-3, the V gene TRBV7-2; 7 positions agree with TRBD1. This CDR3 contains 13 residues. The V gene's germline CDR1 is SGHTA and CDR2 FQGNSA. V shed 3 bases, J shed 8 bases, and the junction held 4 bases outside the gene matches. The whole variable domain, filled in from reference TRBV7-2 and TRBJ1-3, reads GAGVSQSPSNKVTEKGKDVELRCDPISGHTALYWYRQSLGQGLEFLIYFQGNSAPDKSGLPSDRFSAERTGGSVSTLTIQRTQQEDSAVYLCASSFDRVDTIYFGEGSWLTVV.

This clone was observed a single time. V is TRBV2 and J is TRBJ2-5; 10 nucleotides align to TRBD2. Germline V gives CDR1 SNHLY, CDR2 FYNNEI. The length of the CDR3 is 15 residues. The trim removed 6 bases at V and 5 bases at J, leaving 9 bases unmatched. The CDR3 loop is CASRSGRAVGETQYF. In nucleotides, the CDR3 is TGTGCCAGCAGGAGCGGGAGGGCCGTCGGTGAGACCCAGTACTTC.

This rearrangement joins TRBV5-4 to TRBJ2-4, with 9 bases that match TRBD1. Germline V gene data show CDR1 as SGHNT and CDR2 as YYREEE (reference sequence). The V segment lost 1 base and the J segment 0 bases; nucleotides outside the gene matches: 8. The CDR3 is 18 amino acids. CDR3 DNA: TGTGCCAGCAGCTTGAAGGGACAGGGCCTAGTAGCCAAAAACATTCAGTACTTC. It codes for CASSLKGQGLVAKNIQYF. Looking up the rest from reference TRBV5-4 and TRBJ2-4 gives the full variable domain: ETGVTQSPTHLIKTRGQQVTLRCSSQSGHNTVSWYQQALGQGPQFIFQYYREEENGRGNFPPRFSGLQFPNYSSELNVNALELDDSALYLCASSLKGQGLVAKNIQYFGAGTRLSVL.

The V gene is TRBV5-6, the J gene TRBJ2-3, with TRBD1 as a possible D gene (5 bases). Trimming stripped 4 bases from V and 4 bases from J, with 16 bases between. CDR3 length equals 15 residues. Germline V gives CDR1 SGHDT, CDR2 YYEEEE. The CDR3 coding sequence is TGTGCCAGCAGCCTGGGTGGGGCTAGAGCAGATACGCAGTATTTT. Amino acid sequence: CASSLGGARADTQYF. Combining the CDR3 with reference TRBV5-6 and TRBJ2-3 gives the whole variable domain DAGVTQSPTHLIKTRGQQVTLRCSPKSGHDTVSWYQQALGQGPQFIFQYYEEEERQRGNFPDRFSGHQFPNYSSELNVNALLLGDSALYLCASSLGGARADTQYFGPGTRLTVL.

This clone was observed a few times. The chain is built from TRBV28 and TRBJ2-2; D ambiguous. In germline, CDR1 is MDHEN, CDR2 SYDVKM. With 6 bases removed from V and 0 bases from J, the gap between germline ends came to 14 bases. The CDR3 totals 16 residues. This CDR3 is CASRTDWIANTGELFF. Here the CDR3 DNA reads TGTGCCAGCAGGACGGATTGGATAGCGAACACCGGGGAGCTGTTTTTT. The variable domain in full, completed from reference TRBV28 and TRBJ2-2, reads DVKVTQSSRYLVKRTGEKVFLECVQDMDHENMFWYRQDPGLGLRLIYFSYDVKMKEKGDIPEGYSVSREKKERFSLILESASTNQTSMYLCASRTDWIANTGELFFGEGSRLTVL.

The V call is TRBV28, the J call TRBJ2-7; weak D call: TRBD1 (8 bases). The CDR3 has 14 residues. Looked up from germline, CDR1 is MDHEN and CDR2 is SYDVKM. Trimming stripped 6 bases from V and 3 bases from J, with 15 bases between. Here the CDR3 reads CASSRQGRVYEQYF. Written as DNA, the CDR3 is TGTGCCAGCAGCCGACAGGGGAGGGTCTACGAGCAGTACTTC.

This chain connects TRBV5-1 to TRBJ2-5; tentatively, D is TRBD2 (5 bases). The CDR3 runs 14 residues. The V gene lost 4 bases and the J gene lost 4 bases, with 14 bases spanning the gap. Germline V CDR1 and CDR2: SGHRS, YFSETQ. CDR3 sequence: CASSPTGSSETQYF. The CDR3 bases are TGCGCCAGCAGCCCCACGGGGAGTTCAGAGACCCAGTACTTC.

The chain recombines TRBV4-2 with TRBJ2-7, with 10 nucleotides matching TRBD1. The ends lost 1 base at V and 5 bases at J; junction bases unmatched: 5. CDR1 and CDR2 from the germline V gene are LGHNA and YNFKEQ. The CDR3 has 15 amino acids. In nucleotides, the CDR3 is TGTGCCAGCAGCCAAGTTACGACAGGGGGCGACGAGCAGTACTTC. The encoded protein is CASSQVTTGGDEQYF.

CDR3 sequence reads: CASSNLQARPGNTIYF. The CDR3 DNA reads as TGTGCCAGCAGTAACTTACAGGCCCGTCCTGGAAACACCATATATTTT. J is TRBJ1-3 and V is TRBV6-5; D perhaps matches TRBD1 (5 bases). V gave up 5 bases and J gave up 2 bases, with 16 bases separating them. The CDR3 loop spans 16 amino acids. Germline loops: CDR1 MNHEY, CDR2 SVGAGI.

The chain links TRBV27 to TRBJ2-7; 7 bases are shared with TRBD1. This CDR3 region has 14 residues. V gave up 3 bases and J gave up 0 bases; unmatched junction bases: 2. Germline values: CDR1 MNHEY, CDR2 SMNVEV (reference sequence). CDR3 protein: CASSLGQSSYEQYF. CDR3 in DNA: TGTGCCAGCAGTTTGGGACAGAGCTCCTACGAGCAGTACTTC.

This chain uses TRBV7-8 with TRBJ2-5; unclear D gene. This CDR3 spans 12 amino acids. Germline V gene data show CDR1 as SGHVS and CDR2 as FQNEAQ. V was clipped by 5 bases and J by 7 bases, with 11 bases between them. CDR3 nucleotide sequence: TGTGCCAGCAGCCCGGACGTAGGGACCCAGTACTTC. It is translated as CASSPDVGTQYF.